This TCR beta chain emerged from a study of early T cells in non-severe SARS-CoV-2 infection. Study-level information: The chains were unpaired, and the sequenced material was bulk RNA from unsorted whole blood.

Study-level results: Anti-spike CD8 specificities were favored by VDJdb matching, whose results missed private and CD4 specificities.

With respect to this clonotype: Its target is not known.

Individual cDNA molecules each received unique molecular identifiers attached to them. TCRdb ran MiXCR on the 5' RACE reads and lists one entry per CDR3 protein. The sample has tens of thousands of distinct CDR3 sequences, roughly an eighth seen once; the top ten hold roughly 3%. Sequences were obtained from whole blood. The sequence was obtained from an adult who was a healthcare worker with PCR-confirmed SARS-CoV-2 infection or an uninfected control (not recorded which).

For the CDR3, the DNA is TGCAGCGTTGAAGAGGGCAGGGTGTTTTTT. It specifies CSVEEGRVFF. This rearrangement joins TRBV29-1 to TRBJ2-2, with D perhaps TRBD1 (5 bases). Germline V gives CDR1 SQVTM, CDR2 ANQGSEA. V dropped 0 bases and J dropped 15 bases, with 8 bases sitting between them. The CDR3 covers 10 residues.